These T cell receptor beta chains were read from a single sample in a study of regulatory T cells in long-lasting Graves disease. From the multiplex PCR reads, TCRdb called clonotypes with MiXCR, one entry per CDR3 protein. Here the sample spans 400,000 to 500,000 distinct CDR3 sequences, over 20% being singletons. The material sequenced was peripheral blood mononuclear cells (PBMCs), taken when the disease was refractory, from a patient treated with antithyroid drugs. These receptors came from a female donor with Graves disease. CDR3s leave out the opening cysteine and the closing phenylalanine or tryptophan. Fields, in order: CDR3 length, V gene, J gene, clone size, CDR3 protein. Expanded clones get a size class; other rows say once, few or many, or leave the size out.

length: 13; V: TRBV3-1; J: TRBJ1-4; size: many; CDR3: ASSPRIILNEKLF
length: 12; V: TRBV27; J: TRBJ2-3; size: NA; CDR3: ASSFYRSTDTQY
length: 16; V: TRBV6-5; J: TRBJ1-1; size: many; CDR3: ASSSLIQADGRNTEAF
length: 12; V: TRBV6-5; J: TRBJ2-7; size: NA; CDR3: ASSYGEFSYEQY
length: 11; V: TRBV9; J: TRBJ2-5; size: NA; CDR3: ASSDGVEETQY
length: 14; V: TRBV3-1; J: TRBJ2-1; size: many; CDR3: ASSHGGGRLDNEQF
length: 15; V: TRBV25-1; J: TRBJ1-1; size: NA; CDR3: ASSEEYRGPRGTEAF
length: 13; V: TRBV13; J: TRBJ2-7; size: few; CDR3: ASSSLTSGSHEQY
length: 12; V: TRBV20-1; J: TRBJ2-7; size: many; CDR3: SSTLGRASYEQY
length: 10; V: TRBV28; J: TRBJ2-7; size: many; CDR3: ASSPEGYEQY
length: 15; V: TRBV7-2; J: TRBJ1-5; size: NA; CDR3: ASSPQGGGGFNQPQH
length: 12; V: TRBV20-1; J: TRBJ2-5; size: many; CDR3: SGDGREEVETQY
length: 12; V: TRBV2; J: TRBJ2-3; size: NA; CDR3: ASVGTGRTDTQY
length: 12; V: TRBV20-1; J: TRBJ1-4; size: NA; CDR3: SAARGILDEKLF
length: 11; V: TRBV11-2; J: TRBJ2-7; size: NA; CDR3: ASSGTGPYEQH
length: 13; V: TRBV2; J: TRBJ2-7; size: many; CDR3: ASRARDLKGYEQY
length: 11; V: TRBV24-1; J: TRBJ2-3; size: NA; CDR3: ATGWEGTDTQY
length: 14; V: TRBV19; J: TRBJ2-2; size: NA; CDR3: ASSIDVAGRTGELF
length: 11; V: TRBV7-8; J: TRBJ1-1; size: many; CDR3: ASRAGPNTEAF
length: 14; V: TRBV5-1; J: TRBJ2-5; size: NA; CDR3: ASSLGTSANQETQY
length: 15; V: TRBV7-9; J: TRBJ2-7; size: few; CDR3: ASSLGGDPTLTYEQY
length: 13; V: TRBV20-1; J: TRBJ2-3; size: NA; CDR3: SASRDRGIPDTQY
length: 15; V: TRBV15; J: TRBJ2-2; size: NA; CDR3: ATSRADREGRAGELF
length: 14; V: TRBV5-1; J: TRBJ1-1; size: NA; CDR3: ASSLVRQVVNTEAF
length: 13; V: TRBV7-2; J: TRBJ2-4; size: many; CDR3: ASSPTGVRGQIQY
length: 9; V: TRBV2; J: TRBJ1-1; size: many; CDR3: AQRSDSEAF
length: 12; V: TRBV12-3/TRBV12-4; J: TRBJ2-2; size: few; CDR3: ASVPGRGTGELF
length: 11; V: TRBV18; J: TRBJ2-5; size: many; CDR3: ASSPPVLETQY
length: 12; V: TRBV28; J: TRBJ2-1; size: NA; CDR3: ASSLVLAHGEQF
length: 11; V: TRBV20-1; J: TRBJ1-2; size: many; CDR3: SASPDSTYGYT
length: 11; V: TRBV11-3; J: TRBJ2-1; size: NA; CDR3: ASSLDDWSEQF
length: 12; V: TRBV12-3/TRBV12-4; J: TRBJ1-3; size: few; CDR3: ASSFWTTGNTIY
length: 14; V: TRBV20-1; J: TRBJ2-3; size: NA; CDR3: SARIQREGPTSAQY
length: 13; V: TRBV12-3/TRBV12-4; J: TRBJ1-4; size: many; CDR3: ASSLAGFAEEKLF
length: 11; V: TRBV30; J: TRBJ1-2; size: NA; CDR3: AWTPGRNYGYT
length: 9; V: TRBV20-1; J: TRBJ2-5; size: many; CDR3: SARSGETQY